A selection of T cell receptor beta chains follows, all from one sample in a study of T-cell reconstitution after alpha-beta-depleted transplantation in children. TCRdb used MiXCR to reprocess the PCR reads, holding one entry per CDR3 protein. The sample records 450,000 to 600,000 distinct CDR3 sequences, over 10% being singletons. Sequenced material: PBMCs, mostly from graft donor cells, taken 360 days after TCRalphabeta/CD19-depleted stem cell transplant. These receptors came from a male patient aged 10 to 17 who had a stem cell transplant for acute myeloid leukemia, so the T cells may come from the graft donor. Each CDR3 is given with its conserved first and last residue. The D gene is left open where the match is weak. Size is omitted from some rows. Given values are once, few, many or a class for expanded clones.

>few|TRBJ2-1|-|TRBV20-1
CSARDIPGDEQFF
TGCAGTGCTAGAGATATCCCCGGCGATGAGCAGTTCTTC
>-|TRBJ2-2|-|TRBV28
CASINGVNTGELFF
TGTGCCAGCATAAATGGAGTTAACACCGGGGAGCTGTTTTTT
>many|TRBJ2-2|-|TRBV5-1
CASSTLDGAGELFF
TGCGCCAGCAGCACCTTAGACGGTGCCGGGGAGCTGTTTTTT
>-|TRBJ2-3|-|TRBV20-1
CSARFGGVADTQYF
TGCAGTGCTAGATTCGGGGGAGTCGCAGATACGCAGTATTTT
>few|TRBJ2-7|TRBD1|TRBV29-1
CSVAWTGPYEQYF
TGCAGCGTGGCCTGGACAGGCCCCTACGAGCAGTACTTC
>-|TRBJ2-1|-|TRBV20-1
CSALRPGLLNYNEQFF
TGCAGTGCTCTGAGACCGGGACTCCTGAACTACAATGAGCAGTTCTTC
>few|TRBJ2-2|-|TRBV28
CASSRSTNTGELFF
TGTGCCAGCAGTCGCAGTACGAACACCGGGGAGCTGTTTTTT
>-|TRBJ2-3|-|TRBV6-5
CASSYRFMSTQRGTDTQYF
TGTGCCAGCAGTTACCGGTTCATGTCTACCCAAAGGGGGACAGATACGCAGTATTTT
>many|TRBJ2-2|-|TRBV11-2
CASSLLALNTGELFF
TGTGCCAGCAGCTTATTGGCCCTGAACACCGGGGAGCTGTTTTTT
>-|TRBJ2-4|-|TRBV3-1
CASSQITDLAKNIQYF
TGTGCCAGCAGCCAAATAACGGATCTAGCCAAAAACATTCAGTACTTC
>few|TRBJ2-5|TRBD1|TRBV10-3
CAIGVQGAWETQYF
TGTGCCATCGGGGTACAGGGGGCTTGGGAGACCCAGTACTTC
>many|TRBJ1-1|-|TRBV6-2/TRBV6-3
CASSRESGQMNTEAFF
TGTGCCAGCAGTCGCGAATCGGGACAAATGAACACTGAAGCTTTCTTT
>-|TRBJ1-6|-|TRBV28
CASSKVPEFDVVYNSPLHF
TGTGCCAGCAGCAAGGTGCCGGAATTTGACGTGGTTTATAATTCACCCCTCCACTTT
>few|TRBJ2-2|-|TRBV29-1
CSVERPENTGELFF
TGCAGCGTTGAAAGGCCAGAAAACACCGGGGAGCTGTTTTTT
>-|TRBJ2-1|-|TRBV24-1
CATSDRQVPGYNEQFF
TGTGCCACCAGTGACCGACAGGTGCCAGGTTACAATGAGCAGTTCTTC
>-|TRBJ2-2|-|TRBV20-1
CSARIAGPTGELFF
TGCAGTGCTAGGATTGCGGGACCCACCGGGGAGCTGTTTTTT
>few|TRBJ2-3|-|TRBV29-1
CSVRGDTQYF
TGCAGCGTTCGGGGAGATACGCAGTATTTT
>few|TRBJ2-7|TRBD1|TRBV14
CASSQEDRVPYEQYF
TGTGCCAGCAGCCAAGAGGACAGGGTCCCCTACGAGCAGTACTTC
>few|TRBJ2-7|TRBD2|TRBV5-6
CASSLEREDYEQYF
TGTGCCAGCAGCTTGGAGCGGGAGGACTACGAGCAGTACTTC
>-|TRBJ2-3|TRBD2|TRBV20-1
CSGVRVVAGDTQYF
TGCAGTGGCGTCCGGGTGGTAGCGGGAGATACGCAGTATTTT
>-|TRBJ2-1|TRBD2|TRBV28
CASSREGHQFF
TGTGCCAGCAGTCGGGAGGGCCATCAGTTCTTC
>-|TRBJ2-7|TRBD2|TRBV5-4
CAPGPTSGTHEQYF
TGTGCCCCTGGTCCGACTAGCGGGACCCACGAGCAGTACTTC
>-|TRBJ2-2|-|TRBV29-1
CSVRTVGAGELFF
TGCAGCGTCCGGACCGTCGGCGCCGGGGAGCTGTTTTTT
>few|TRBJ2-7|-|TRBV18
CASSPTTTSYEQYF
TGTGCCAGCTCACCAACCACGACCTCCTACGAGCAGTACTTC
>few|TRBJ2-3|TRBD2|TRBV25-1
CASSEAGTRGPTDTQYF
TGTGCCAGCAGTGAGGCGGGGACTAGAGGCCCCACAGATACGCAGTATTTT
>many|TRBJ2-2|TRBD2|TRBV20-1
CSARTSGASYGTGELFF
TGCAGTGCCAGGACTAGCGGGGCGAGTTACGGCACCGGGGAGCTGTTTTTT
>few|TRBJ2-7|-|TRBV25-1
CASSDGGRGGRGEQYF
TGTGCCAGCAGTGATGGCGGCAGGGGGGGTCGGGGAGAGCAGTACTTC
>-|TRBJ2-1|TRBD2|TRBV6-5
CASSSASSAGGLLEQFF
TGTGCCAGCAGTTCCGCGTCCTCTGCGGGAGGGCTTCTTGAGCAGTTCTTC
>few|TRBJ2-3|-|TRBV6-5
CASSYSLWSDTQYF
TGTGCCAGCAGTTACTCACTCTGGTCCGATACGCAGTATTTT
>many|TRBJ1-2|-|TRBV7-2
CASSLVGREVGGYTF
TGTGCCAGCAGCTTAGTAGGCAGGGAGGTCGGCGGCTACACCTTC
>-|TRBJ2-3|TRBD2|TRBV3-1
CASSLTPAGGDTDTQYF
TGTGCCAGCAGCCTCACCCCAGCGGGAGGGGACACAGATACGCAGTATTTT
>-|TRBJ1-1|TRBD1|TRBV5-1
CASSLIQGRVNTEAFF
TGCGCCAGCAGCCTGATACAGGGGAGGGTGAACACTGAAGCTTTCTTT
>few|TRBJ2-7|TRBD1|TRBV7-2
CASSLGDRVAYEQYF
TGTGCCAGCAGCCTAGGGGACAGGGTGGCCTACGAGCAGTACTTC
>few|TRBJ2-5|TRBD1|TRBV4-2
CASSQSTGAEETQYF
TGTGCCAGCAGCCAGAGCACAGGGGCAGAAGAGACCCAGTACTTC
>few|TRBJ2-3|-|TRBV20-1
CSARRGYTDTQYF
TGCAGTGCTAGGAGGGGCTACACAGATACGCAGTATTTT
>-|TRBJ2-1|TRBD2|TRBV7-3
CASANLAGDPNEQFF
TGTGCCAGCGCAAATCTAGCGGGAGACCCCAATGAGCAGTTCTTC
>few|TRBJ1-1|TRBD1|TRBV28
CASTGTVNTEAFF
TGTGCCAGCACCGGGACAGTGAACACTGAAGCTTTCTTT
>few|TRBJ2-7|-|TRBV21-1
CASSKAAAAYEQYF
TGTGCCAGCAGCAAAGCCGCAGCAGCCTACGAGCAGTACTTC
>-|TRBJ2-3|TRBD2|TRBV5-1
CASSLELAGGTDTQYF
TGCGCCAGCAGCTTGGAACTAGCGGGAGGCACAGATACGCAGTATTTT
>few|TRBJ1-4|TRBD1|TRBV7-2
CASSSGQFGGSEKLFF
TGTGCCAGCAGCTCGGGACAGTTCGGCGGTAGTGAAAAACTGTTTTTT
>few|TRBJ2-5|TRBD2|TRBV20-1
CSAAQAGDFETQYF
TGCAGTGCAGCCCAAGCGGGAGATTTCGAGACCCAGTACTTC
>many|TRBJ2-7|-|TRBV5-1
CASSLVPGVGEQYF
TGCGCCAGCAGCTTGGTTCCGGGGGTGGGGGAGCAGTACTTC
>few|TRBJ1-1|TRBD1|TRBV12-3/TRBV12-4
CASSRDRAGTEAFF
TGTGCCAGCAGCCGCGACAGGGCCGGCACTGAAGCTTTCTTT
>few|TRBJ2-5|TRBD2|TRBV29-1
CSVEGAGGFQETQYF
TGCAGCGTTGAAGGGGCGGGGGGTTTCCAAGAGACCCAGTACTTC
>few|TRBJ2-5|-|TRBV7-2
CASSLARNQETQYF
TGTGCCAGCAGCTTGGCGCGGAACCAAGAGACCCAGTACTTC
>few|TRBJ1-1|TRBD1|TRBV7-9
CASSSYRGRGDTEAFF
TGTGCCAGCAGCTCCTACAGGGGGCGCGGGGACACTGAAGCTTTCTTT
>-|TRBJ2-3|-|TRBV29-1
CSVEDRVSLDTQYF
TGCAGCGTTGAAGATCGGGTGAGTTTAGATACGCAGTATTTT
>-|TRBJ2-3|-|TRBV19
CASNTGLTDTQYF
TGTGCCAGTAATACGGGATTGACAGATACGCAGTATTTT
>-|TRBJ2-2|-|TRBV12-3/TRBV12-4
CASSPTGNTGELFF
TGTGCCAGCAGCCCCACAGGGAACACCGGGGAGCTGTTTTTT
>-|TRBJ2-7|TRBD2|TRBV2
CASSEALLAGDMYEQYF
TGTGCCAGCAGTGAGGCCTTGCTAGCGGGAGATATGTACGAGCAGTACTTC
>few|TRBJ1-1|TRBD1|TRBV6-2/TRBV6-3
CASSGQGDTEAFF
TGTGCCAGCAGTGGACAGGGAGACACTGAAGCTTTCTTT
>few|TRBJ2-1|TRBD2|TRBV6-2/TRBV6-3
CASSYSRTSGYNEQFF
TGTGCCAGCAGTTACTCGAGGACTAGCGGCTACAATGAGCAGTTCTTC
>-|TRBJ2-3|-|TRBV4-3
CASSQDRHLVRLDADTQYF
TGCGCCAGCAGCCAAGACCGACACTTGGTCAGACTCGACGCAGATACGCAGTATTTT
>few|TRBJ2-3|-|TRBV7-7
CASSWAGGTDTQYF
TGTGCTAGCAGCTGGGCTGGGGGCACAGATACGCAGTATTTT
>few|TRBJ2-2|TRBD2|TRBV2
CASSTQHKAGRNTGELFF
TGTGCCAGCAGTACTCAGCATAAAGCGGGAAGGAACACCGGGGAGCTGTTTTTT
>many|TRBJ1-5|TRBD1|TRBV20-1
CSARDRGTGGNQPQHF
TGCAGTGCTAGAGATCGGGGGACAGGGGGCAATCAGCCCCAGCATTTT
>-|TRBJ2-1|-|TRBV30
CAWSVPSMEFF
TGTGCCTGGAGTGTACCCTCCATGGAGTTCTTC